The T cell receptor beta chain described here comes from a study of blood T cell repertoires in COVID-19. The CDR3 is 17 amino acids. In the authors' methods: Reference gene primer amplification gave estimated nucleated cell counts. Sequencing was performed with immunoSEQ multiplex PCR; in TCRdb, only in-frame clones are kept and a portion is missing. V and J calls and clone size are those listed in that table; D and trimming were worked out from the DNA. Of about 30,000 clones listed, 84% are singletons. The sample comprised peripheral blood. This receptor was obtained from a human donor in a cohort sampled during active COVID-19. The chain carries TRBV21-1 and TRBJ1-3. TRBV21-1 is a pseudogene. CDR3 nucleotides: TGTGCCAACCCCTATATTTCGGGGACTCGCGGGGGAAACACCATATATTTT. Translated: CANPYISGTRGGNTIYF.